The source of this T cell receptor beta chain is a study of blood T cell repertoires in COVID-19. Across the study: The cDNA or gDNA used as material had been derived from T cells, B-cell-depleted T cells, or PBMCs.

Measured with immunoSEQ multiplex PCR; TCRdb has only the in-frame clones, and not every one. The sample records some 220,000 clones, about 90% being singletons. V gave up 4 bases and J gave up 6 bases; unmatched junction bases: 14. CDR1 is MNHNS and CDR2 is SASEGT in the germline V gene. The CDR3 runs 16 residues. This sequence was found in a woman aged 50 to 60 in a cohort exposed to, infected with or recovered from COVID-19 (not recorded which). Input material: PBMCs or T cells enriched from blood (not recorded which). The chain links TRBV6-1 to TRBJ1-1; 7 positions match TRBD1. In nucleotides, the CDR3 is TGTGCCAGCAGTGTTGGCCTTACAGGGGTCTGGGCTGAAGCTTTCTTT. Translation: CASSVGLTGVWAEAFF.